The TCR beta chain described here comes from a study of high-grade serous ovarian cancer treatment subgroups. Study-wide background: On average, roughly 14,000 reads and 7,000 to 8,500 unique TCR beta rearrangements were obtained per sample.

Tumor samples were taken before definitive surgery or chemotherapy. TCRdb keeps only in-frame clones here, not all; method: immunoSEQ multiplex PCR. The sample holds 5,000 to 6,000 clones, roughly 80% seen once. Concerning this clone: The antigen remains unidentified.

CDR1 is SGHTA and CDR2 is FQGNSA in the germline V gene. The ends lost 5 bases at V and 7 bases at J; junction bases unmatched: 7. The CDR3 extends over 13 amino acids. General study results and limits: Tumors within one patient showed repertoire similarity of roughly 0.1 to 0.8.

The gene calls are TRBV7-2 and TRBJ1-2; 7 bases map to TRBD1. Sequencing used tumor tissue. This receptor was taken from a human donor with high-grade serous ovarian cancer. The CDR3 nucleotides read TGTGCCAGCAGCCTGACAGGGAACAGTGGCTACACCTTC. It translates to CASSLTGNSGYTF.